The TCR beta chain described here comes from a study of T cells in localized non-small cell lung cancer. The table came from immunoSEQ multiplex PCR; TCRdb's copy has only in-frame clones and leaves some out. The sample carries around 50,000 clones, about 86% recorded once. The length of the CDR3 is 14 residues. From germline, CDR1 is MDHEN and CDR2 SYDVKM. Trimming removed 6 bases from V and 5 bases from J; junction bases left unmatched: 8. Worth noting for this clone: The antigen is undetermined.

The study, taken as a whole, reports: Median around 56 top-100 tumor clones were shared with paired adjacent lung.

The V and J genes are TRBV28 and TRBJ1-2, with 8 positions matching TRBD1. Sequenced here: PBMCs, sampled before any cancer treatment. This receptor was taken from a man aged 35-75 years with stage II lung adenocarcinoma. Written as DNA, the CDR3 is TGTGCCAGCAGAGGACAGGGAGGAGATTATGGCTACACCTTC. Residues: CASRGQGGDYGYTF.